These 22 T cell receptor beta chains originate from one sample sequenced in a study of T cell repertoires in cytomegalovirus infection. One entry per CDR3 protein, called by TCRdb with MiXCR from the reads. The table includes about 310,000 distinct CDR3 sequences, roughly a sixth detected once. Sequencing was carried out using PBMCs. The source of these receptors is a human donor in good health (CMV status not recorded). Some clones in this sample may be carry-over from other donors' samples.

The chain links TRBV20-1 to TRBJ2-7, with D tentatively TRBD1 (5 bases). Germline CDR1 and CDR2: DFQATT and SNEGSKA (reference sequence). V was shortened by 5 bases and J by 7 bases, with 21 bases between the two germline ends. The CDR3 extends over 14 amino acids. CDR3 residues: CSAYPGFTTWEQYF. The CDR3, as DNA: TGCAGTGCTTATCCAGGGTTTACTACGTGGGAGCAGTACTTC.

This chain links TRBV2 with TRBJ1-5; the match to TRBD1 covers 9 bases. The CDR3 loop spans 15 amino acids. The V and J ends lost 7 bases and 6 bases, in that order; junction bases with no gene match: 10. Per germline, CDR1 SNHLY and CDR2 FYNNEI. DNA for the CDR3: TGTGCCAGCATGGATGGGACAGGGTATGGTCAGCCCCAGCATTTT. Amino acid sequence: CASMDGTGYGQPQHF. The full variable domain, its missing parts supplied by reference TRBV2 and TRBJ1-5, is EPEVTQTPSHQVTQMGQEVILRCVPISNHLYFYWYRQILGQKVEFLVSFYNNEISEKSEIFDDQFSVERPDGSNFTLKIRSTKLEDSAMYFCASMDGTGYGQPQHFGDGTRLSIL.

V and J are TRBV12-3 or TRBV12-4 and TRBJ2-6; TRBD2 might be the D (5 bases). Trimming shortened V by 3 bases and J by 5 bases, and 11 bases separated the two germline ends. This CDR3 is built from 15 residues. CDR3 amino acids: CASSFSTRRANVLTF. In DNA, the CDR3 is TGTGCCAGCAGTTTTTCTACTAGACGGGCCAACGTCCTGACTTTC.

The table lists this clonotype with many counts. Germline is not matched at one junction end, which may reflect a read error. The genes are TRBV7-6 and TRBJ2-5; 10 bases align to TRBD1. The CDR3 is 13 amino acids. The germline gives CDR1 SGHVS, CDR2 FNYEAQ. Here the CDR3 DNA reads TGTGCCAGCAGCGAGAATCGGGACAGGGGCCCCGAGTTC. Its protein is CASSENRDRGPEF.

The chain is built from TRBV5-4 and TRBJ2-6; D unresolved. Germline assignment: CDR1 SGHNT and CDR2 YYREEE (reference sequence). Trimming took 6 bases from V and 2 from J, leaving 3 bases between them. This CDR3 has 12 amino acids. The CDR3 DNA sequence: TGTGCCAGCACTGCTGGGGCCAACGTCCTGACTTTC. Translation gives CASTAGANVLTF.

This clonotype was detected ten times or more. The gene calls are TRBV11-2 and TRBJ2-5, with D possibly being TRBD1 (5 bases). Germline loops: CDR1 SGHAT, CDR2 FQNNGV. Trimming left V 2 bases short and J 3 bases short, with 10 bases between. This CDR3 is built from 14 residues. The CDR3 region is CASSLLLGEETQYF. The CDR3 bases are TGTGCCAGCAGCTTACTTCTAGGGGAAGAGACCCAGTACTTC.

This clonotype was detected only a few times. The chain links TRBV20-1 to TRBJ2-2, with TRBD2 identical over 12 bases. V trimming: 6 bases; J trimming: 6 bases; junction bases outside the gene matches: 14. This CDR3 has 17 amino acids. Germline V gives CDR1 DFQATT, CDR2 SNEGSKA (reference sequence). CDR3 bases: TGCAGTGCGCGGACGACTAGCGGGGGATTTCATGCCGGGGAGCTGTTTTTT. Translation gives CSARTTSGGFHAGELFF.

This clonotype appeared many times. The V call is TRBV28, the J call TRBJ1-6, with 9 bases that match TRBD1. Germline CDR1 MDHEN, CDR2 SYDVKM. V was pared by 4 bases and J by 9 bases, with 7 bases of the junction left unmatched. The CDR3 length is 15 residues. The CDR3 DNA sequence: TGTGCCAGCAGTTCGACAGGGGGGTTGGGTTCACCCCTCCACTTT. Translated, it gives CASSSTGGLGSPLHF.

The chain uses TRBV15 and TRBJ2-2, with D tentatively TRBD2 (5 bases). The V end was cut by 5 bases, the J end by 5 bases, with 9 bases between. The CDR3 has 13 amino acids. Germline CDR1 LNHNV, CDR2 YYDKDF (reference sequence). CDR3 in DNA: TGTGCCACCAGCTTCCGCGGGACCGGGGAGCTGTTTTTT. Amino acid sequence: CATSFRGTGELFF.

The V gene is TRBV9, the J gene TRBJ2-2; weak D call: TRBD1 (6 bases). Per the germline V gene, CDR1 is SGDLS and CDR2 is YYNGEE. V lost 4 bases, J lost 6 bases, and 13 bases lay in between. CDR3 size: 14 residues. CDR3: CASSFLQGPGELFF. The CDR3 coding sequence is TGTGCCAGCAGCTTCCTACAGGGACCCGGGGAGCTGTTTTTT. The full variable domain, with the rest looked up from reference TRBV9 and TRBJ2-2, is DSGVTQTPKHLITATGQRVTLRCSPRSGDLSVYWYQQSLDQGLQFLIQYYNGEERAKGNILERFSAQQFPDLHSELNLSSLELGDSALYFCASSFLQGPGELFFGEGSRLTVL.

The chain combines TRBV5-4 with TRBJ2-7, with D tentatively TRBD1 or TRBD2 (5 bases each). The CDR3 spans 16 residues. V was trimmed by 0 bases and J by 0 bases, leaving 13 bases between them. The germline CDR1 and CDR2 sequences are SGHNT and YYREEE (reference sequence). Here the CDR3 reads CASSLAGRLSSYEQYF. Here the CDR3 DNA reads TGTGCCAGCAGCTTGGCGGGGCGTCTTTCCTCCTACGAGCAGTACTTC.

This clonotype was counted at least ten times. CDR3 residues: CASSTTQGSGNQPQHF. CDR3 sequence (DNA): TGTGCCAGCAGCACAACCCAGGGGTCGGGCAATCAGCCCCAGCATTTT. The chain employs TRBV7-9 and TRBJ1-5; weak D call: TRBD1 (6 bases). This CDR3 is 16 amino acids long. Trimming removed 5 bases at V and 2 bases at J, with 16 bases between. CDR1 and CDR2 (germline): SEHNR, FQNEAQ (reference sequence).

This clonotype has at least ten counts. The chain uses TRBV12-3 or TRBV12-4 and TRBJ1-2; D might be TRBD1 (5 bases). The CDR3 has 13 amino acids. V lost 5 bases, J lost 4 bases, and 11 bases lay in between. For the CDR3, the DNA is TGTGCCAGCAGTCTCGGGGGATTCTATGGCTACACCTTC. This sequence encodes CASSLGGFYGYTF.

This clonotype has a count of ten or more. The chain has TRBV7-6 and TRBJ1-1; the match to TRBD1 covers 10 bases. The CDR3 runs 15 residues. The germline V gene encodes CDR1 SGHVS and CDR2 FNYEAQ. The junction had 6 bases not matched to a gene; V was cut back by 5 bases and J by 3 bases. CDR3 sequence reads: CASSGDRGLDTEAFF. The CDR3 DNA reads TGTGCCAGCAGCGGAGACAGGGGGCTGGACACTGAAGCTTTCTTT.

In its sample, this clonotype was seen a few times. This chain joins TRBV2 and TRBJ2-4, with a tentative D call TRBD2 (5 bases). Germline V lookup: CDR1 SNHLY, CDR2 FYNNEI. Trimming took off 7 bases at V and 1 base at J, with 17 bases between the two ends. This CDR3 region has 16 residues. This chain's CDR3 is CASNQAGVMAKNIQYF. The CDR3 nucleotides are TGTGCCAGCAACCAGGCGGGCGTGATGGCCAAAAACATTCAGTACTTC.

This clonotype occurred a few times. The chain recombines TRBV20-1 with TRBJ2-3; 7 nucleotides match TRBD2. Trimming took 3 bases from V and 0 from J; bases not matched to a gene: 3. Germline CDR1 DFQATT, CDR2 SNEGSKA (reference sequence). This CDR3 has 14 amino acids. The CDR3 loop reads CSARRGYSTDTQYF. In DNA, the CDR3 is TGCAGTGCTAGGCGGGGGTATAGCACAGATACGCAGTATTTT.

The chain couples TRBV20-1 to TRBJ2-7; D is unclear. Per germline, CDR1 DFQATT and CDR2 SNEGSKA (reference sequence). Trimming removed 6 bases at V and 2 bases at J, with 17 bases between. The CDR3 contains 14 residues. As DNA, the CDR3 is TGCAGTGCCATCGACCTTCTCAATGCCTACGAGCAGTACTTC. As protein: CSAIDLLNAYEQYF.

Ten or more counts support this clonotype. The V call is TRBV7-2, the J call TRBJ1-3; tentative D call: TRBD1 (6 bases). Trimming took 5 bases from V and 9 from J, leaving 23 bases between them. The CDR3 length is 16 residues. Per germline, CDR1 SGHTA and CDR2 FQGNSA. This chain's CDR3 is CASSTRTGGLDATIYF. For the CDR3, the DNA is TGTGCCAGCAGCACCCGGACGGGGGGCCTGGATGCCACCATATATTTT.

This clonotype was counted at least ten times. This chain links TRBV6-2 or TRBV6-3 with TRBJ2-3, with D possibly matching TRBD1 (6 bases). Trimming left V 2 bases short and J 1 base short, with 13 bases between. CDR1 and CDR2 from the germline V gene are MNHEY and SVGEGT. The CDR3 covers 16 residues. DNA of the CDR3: TGTGCCAGCAGTTACCCCAGGGGATTCCGCACAGATACGCAGTATTTT. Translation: CASSYPRGFRTDTQYF.

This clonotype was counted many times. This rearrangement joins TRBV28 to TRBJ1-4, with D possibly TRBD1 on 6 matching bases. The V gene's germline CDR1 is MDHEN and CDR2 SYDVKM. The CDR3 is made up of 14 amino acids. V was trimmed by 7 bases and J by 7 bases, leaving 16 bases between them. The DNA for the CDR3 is TGTGCCAGCACCCGATCGGGGGGCCTTGAAAAACTGTTTTTT. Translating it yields CASTRSGGLEKLFF. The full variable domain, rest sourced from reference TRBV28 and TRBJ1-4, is DVKVTQSSRYLVKRTGEKVFLECVQDMDHENMFWYRQDPGLGLRLIYFSYDVKMKEKGDIPEGYSVSREKKERFSLILESASTNQTSMYLCASTRSGGLEKLFFGSGTQLSVL.

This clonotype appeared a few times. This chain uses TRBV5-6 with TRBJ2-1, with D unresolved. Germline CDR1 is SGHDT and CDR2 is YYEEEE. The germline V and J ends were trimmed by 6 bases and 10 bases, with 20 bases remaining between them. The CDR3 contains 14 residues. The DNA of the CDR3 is TGTGCCAGCACCCTTCTAGTTAGTGCAGGAGAGCAGTTCTTC. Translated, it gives CASTLLVSAGEQFF.

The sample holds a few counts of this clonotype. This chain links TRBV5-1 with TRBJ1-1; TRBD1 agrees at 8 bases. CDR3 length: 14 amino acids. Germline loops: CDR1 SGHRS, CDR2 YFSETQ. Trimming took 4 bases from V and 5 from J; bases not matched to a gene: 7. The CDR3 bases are TGCGCCAGCAGCCCGAACACAGGGGGTACTGAAGCTTTCTTT. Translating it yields CASSPNTGGTEAFF.